These 23 T cell receptor beta chains originate from one sample sequenced in a study of cytomegalovirus exposure and HLA in healthy donors. The PCR made use of 60 Vbeta and 13 Jbeta primers. Method: immunoSEQ multiplex PCR; TCRdb's copy keeps in-frame clones and lacks some. This sample has tens of thousands of clones, with less than 85% found just once. The specimen sequenced was PBMCs. Source of these receptors: a woman aged 18-29 years in good health and CMV-seropositive.

This clone was detected only once. This chain connects TRBV19 to TRBJ2-5; 11 bases map to TRBD1. V shed 6 bases, J shed 4 bases, and the junction held 4 bases outside the gene matches. The CDR3 has 14 amino acids. Germline V lookup: CDR1 LNHDA, CDR2 SQIVND (reference sequence). In DNA, the CDR3 is TGTGCCAGTAGCTGGGACAGGGGGTCAGAGACCCAGTACTTC. Protein: CASSWDRGSETQYF.

The V and J genes are TRBV19 and TRBJ2-1; D gene ambiguous. Trimming cost V 1 base and J 10 bases, with 11 bases left between them. The CDR3 loop spans 13 amino acids. In germline, CDR1 is LNHDA, CDR2 SQIVND (reference sequence). CDR3 protein: CASSIVVGREQFF. CDR3 coding DNA: TGTGCCAGTAGTATAGTAGTCGGCAGGGAGCAGTTCTTC. Drawing the rest from reference TRBV19 and TRBJ2-1, the complete variable domain is DGGITQSPKYLFRKEGQNVTLSCEQNLNHDAMYWYRQDPGQGLRLIYYSQIVNDFQKGDIAEGYSVSREKKESFPLTVTSAQKNPTAFYLCASSIVVGREQFFGPGTRLTVL.

The chain carries TRBV2 and TRBJ1-4; D possibly corresponds to TRBD1 (6 bases). Germline values: CDR1 SNHLY, CDR2 FYNNEI. Trimming left V 4 bases short and J 1 base short, with 10 bases between. CDR3 length equals 15 residues. This CDR3 is CASSGLGGTNEKLFF. CDR3 nucleotide sequence: TGTGCCAGCAGTGGTCTAGGGGGAACTAATGAAAAACTGTTTTTT.

The chain couples TRBV14 to TRBJ2-7; no clear D gene. V was pared by 3 bases and J by 2 bases, with 14 bases between. Germline V gene data show CDR1 as SGHDN and CDR2 as FVKESK. The CDR3 covers 15 residues. CDR3 sequence: CASSHSGWVTYEQYF. The CDR3 coding sequence is TGTGCCAGCAGCCATTCAGGATGGGTCACCTACGAGCAGTACTTC.

The chain carries TRBV2 and TRBJ1-1, with D maybe TRBD1 (5 bases). V was shortened by 6 bases and J by 4 bases, with 15 bases between the two germline ends. Per germline, CDR1 SNHLY and CDR2 FYNNEI. The CDR3 spans 14 residues. DNA for the CDR3: TGTGCCAGCAGGGGGGGGATATACGGCACTGAAGCTTTCTTT. Translated, it gives CASRGGIYGTEAFF.

V usage is TRBV6-5 and J usage is TRBJ2-1, with 9 bases fitting TRBD2. CDR1 is MNHEY and CDR2 is SVGAGI in the germline V gene. Trimming cost V 3 bases and J 8 bases; bases outside gene matches: 5. CDR3 length equals 14 residues. CDR3 amino acids: CASSYGGGVDEQFF. The DNA for the CDR3 is TGTGCCAGCAGTTATGGCGGGGGGGTAGATGAGCAGTTCTTC.

This chain uses TRBV19 with TRBJ1-2; no definite D call. Trimming took off 4 bases at V and 8 bases at J, with 17 bases between the two ends. This CDR3 comprises 14 residues. CDR1 is LNHDA and CDR2 is SQIVND in the germline V gene (reference sequence). The CDR3: CASSNGFAREGYTF. The DNA for the CDR3 is TGTGCCAGTAGTAACGGGTTTGCGAGGGAAGGCTACACCTTC. Together with reference TRBV19 and TRBJ1-2, the CDR3 gives the full variable domain: DGGITQSPKYLFRKEGQNVTLSCEQNLNHDAMYWYRQDPGQGLRLIYYSQIVNDFQKGDIAEGYSVSREKKESFPLTVTSAQKNPTAFYLCASSNGFAREGYTFGSGTRLTVV.

CDR3 sequence (DNA): TGTGCCAGCACCGCCCCCGGTGGGCTTGGAACCTACGAGCAGTACTTC. Encoded protein: CASTAPGGLGTYEQYF. This chain joins TRBV27 and TRBJ2-7; D not resolved. Germline lookup yields CDR1 MNHEY and CDR2 SMNVEV (reference sequence). Trimming took off 7 bases at V and 2 bases at J, with 21 bases between the two ends. The CDR3 is made up of 16 amino acids.

The genes are TRBV15 and TRBJ1-5, with TRBD1 identical over 7 bases. The CDR3 covers 16 residues. The germline V gene encodes CDR1 LNHNV and CDR2 YYDKDF (reference sequence). Trimming cost V 9 bases and J 4 bases; bases outside gene matches: 15. CDR3 protein: CATATQNRGWNQPQHF. For the CDR3, the DNA is TGTGCCACAGCGACACAAAACAGGGGTTGGAATCAGCCCCAGCATTTT.

This clone was detected a few times. DNA of the CDR3: TGTGCCAGCAGCTTGGGGACTAGCGCGGACAATGAGCAGTTCTTC. Amino acids: CASSLGTSADNEQFF. The V gene is TRBV7-9, the J gene TRBJ2-1, with 10 positions matching TRBD2. The V gene end was trimmed by 3 bases and the J gene end by 5 bases; junction bases not matched to a gene: 4. Per the germline V gene, CDR1 is SEHNR and CDR2 is FQNEAQ (reference sequence). The CDR3 spans 15 residues.

At least ten counts were recorded for this clone. The gene calls are TRBV6-1 and TRBJ1-1; no definite D call. V was pared by 6 bases and J by 8 bases, with 10 bases between. Germline CDR1 and CDR2: MNHNS and SASEGT. This CDR3 contains 11 residues. This CDR3 is CASSPGLEAFF. CDR3 nucleotide sequence: TGTGCCAGCAGCCCGGGGTTGGAAGCTTTCTTT.

V gene TRBV7-3 combines with J gene TRBJ2-2; D gene ambiguous. The CDR3 is made up of 13 amino acids. The V end lost 1 base, the J end lost 6 bases, and 6 bases lay between the germline ends. Germline V gene sequence: CDR1 SGHTA, CDR2 FQGTGA. This CDR3 reads CASSLMASGELFF. The CDR3 region has the DNA TGTGCCAGCAGCTTAATGGCCTCCGGGGAGCTGTTTTTT.

This clone has just one count. The rearrangement links TRBV29-1 to TRBJ2-3; 8 positions agree with TRBD1. This CDR3 comprises 14 residues. CDR1 is SQVTM, CDR2 ANQGSEA, per germline. Losses at the gene ends were 4 bases for V and 5 bases for J; bases not matched to a gene: 8. CDR3 region: CSVVLAGGGDTQYF. The CDR3 bases are TGCAGCGTTGTTTTGGCAGGGGGCGGAGATACGCAGTATTTT.

V and J are TRBV6-5 and TRBJ1-2; 7 bases fit TRBD1. CDR1 and CDR2 from the germline V gene are MNHEY and SVGAGI. J was trimmed by 4 bases and V by 4 bases; bases with no gene match: 12. The CDR3 is 16 amino acids. The CDR3 DNA reads TGTGCCAGCAGTTCCGATTACAGGGGATCATTCTATGGCTACACCTTC. This sequence encodes CASSSDYRGSFYGYTF.

This clone was detected a few times. The rearrangement uses TRBV7-9 and TRBJ1-4; no firm D call. V was trimmed by 2 bases and J by 3 bases, leaving 13 bases between them. CDR3 length: 16 residues. CDR1 SEHNR and CDR2 FQNEAQ come from the germline V gene (reference sequence). The CDR3, as DNA: TGTGCCAGCAGCTTAAGGGTGCAGCGGGCTAATGAAAAACTGTTTTTT. Protein sequence: CASSLRVQRANEKLFF.

The V and J genes are TRBV27 and TRBJ2-7; weak D call: TRBD2 (6 bases). The germline V and J ends were trimmed by 4 bases and 2 bases, with 9 bases remaining between them. The germline V gene encodes CDR1 MNHEY and CDR2 SMNVEV (reference sequence). The CDR3 consists of 13 residues. CDR3 residues: CASSWGEAYEQYF. CDR3 DNA sequence: TGTGCCAGCAGTTGGGGGGAAGCCTACGAGCAGTACTTC.

The chain uses TRBV9 and TRBJ2-1; 7 bases map to TRBD2. CDR3 size: 14 residues. The trim removed 0 bases at V and 7 bases at J, leaving 4 bases unmatched. Per germline, CDR1 SGDLS and CDR2 YYNGEE. The CDR3 nucleotides are TGTGCCAGCAGCGTAGCGGGAGCGGGAAATGAGCAGTTCTTC. Its translation: CASSVAGAGNEQFF.

This sequence joins TRBV9 and TRBJ2-5; 7 positions agree with TRBD1. The ends lost 3 bases at V and 2 bases at J; junction bases unmatched: 13. This CDR3 spans 17 amino acids. CDR1 and CDR2 from the germline V gene are SGDLS and YYNGEE. The CDR3 DNA is TGTGCCAGCAGCGCCCAGACAGGGCTAATACCTCAAGAGACCCAGTACTTC. Protein product: CASSAQTGLIPQETQYF.

The CDR3 region is CASSLSGQTGNSPLHF. CDR3 sequence (DNA): TGTGCCAGCAGCTTATCTGGACAAACGGGCAATTCACCCCTCCACTTT. V usage is TRBV5-4 and J usage is TRBJ1-6, with D perhaps matching TRBD1 (5 bases). CDR3 length equals 16 residues. V was trimmed by 2 bases and J by 7 bases, leaving 16 bases between them. Looked up from germline, CDR1 is SGHNT and CDR2 is YYREEE (reference sequence).

The chain recombines TRBV5-1 with TRBJ2-5; a possible D gene is TRBD1 (5 bases). Germline assignment: CDR1 SGHRS and CDR2 YFSETQ. The V end lost 5 bases, the J end lost 1 base, and 15 bases lay between the germline ends. This CDR3 has 15 amino acids. In nucleotides, the CDR3 is TGCGCCAGCAGGGGCGCTGGGGCGTTCCAAGAGACCCAGTACTTC. Translating it yields CASRGAGAFQETQYF.

The rearrangement uses TRBV4-1 and TRBJ2-1; TRBD2 matches at 9 bases. Looked up from germline, CDR1 is MGHRA and CDR2 is YSYEKL. The CDR3 is made up of 18 amino acids. V dropped 5 bases and J dropped 2; count of bases not matched to a gene: 13. Here the CDR3 reads CASSALLLAGGAYNEQFF. The CDR3 region has the DNA TGCGCCAGCAGCGCCCTTCTGCTGGCGGGGGGGGCCTACAATGAGCAGTTCTTC.

This chain joins TRBV7-9 and TRBJ1-2, with TRBD1 matching over 8 bases. The V segment lost 4 bases and the J segment 1 base; nucleotides outside the gene matches: 11. The CDR3 contains 17 residues. Germline-derived CDR1 and CDR2 are SEHNR and FQNEAQ (reference sequence). The CDR3 region has the DNA TGTGCCAGCAGCTCCTTCGGGACAGGCGAATTTAACTATGGCTACACCTTC. This sequence encodes CASSSFGTGEFNYGYTF.

The chain links TRBV5-6 to TRBJ2-3; TRBD1 aligns across 10 bases. From germline, CDR1 is SGHDT and CDR2 YYEEEE. V dropped 1 base and J dropped 0; count of bases not matched to a gene: 5. The CDR3 is made up of 17 amino acids. CDR3 protein: CASSLFGTGDSTDTQYF. CDR3 coding DNA: TGTGCCAGCAGCTTGTTCGGGACAGGGGATAGCACAGATACGCAGTATTTT.